Listed here are 19 T cell receptor beta chains from one sample, sequenced in a study of cytomegalovirus exposure and HLA in healthy donors. The PCR used 60 Vbeta and 13 Jbeta primers. Sequencing used immunoSEQ multiplex PCR; TCRdb keeps in-frame clones, though not all of them. The profile shows 120,000 to 150,000 clones, around 72% of them singletons. Material: PBMCs. Receptors were obtained from a man aged 35 to 55 in good health and CMV-seronegative.

The J gene is TRBJ1-2, the V gene TRBV14; D remains ambiguous. Germline CDR1 reads SGHDN; CDR2 reads FVKESK. The CDR3 contains 14 residues. Trimming removed 3 bases at V and 0 bases at J, with 8 bases between. In DNA form, the CDR3 reads TGTGCCAGCAGCCAGCTTGGGCCTAACTATGGCTACACCTTC. This sequence encodes CASSQLGPNYGYTF.

This chain uses TRBV10-3 with TRBJ1-2; 9 positions agree with TRBD1. Germline CDR1 reads ENHRY; CDR2 reads SYGVKD. This CDR3 has 13 residues. V shed 7 bases, J shed 4 bases, and the junction held 4 bases outside the gene matches. In DNA, the CDR3 is TGTGCCATCACCTGGGACAGGGCCTATGGCTACACCTTC. This gives the protein CAITWDRAYGYTF.

The chain couples TRBV5-1 to TRBJ1-2; a weak D match, TRBD1 (5 bases). The CDR3 has 16 residues. The ends were cut back, 4 bases at V and 4 bases at J, with 20 bases in the middle. Germline values: CDR1 SGHRS, CDR2 YFSETQ. The CDR3 here is CASSPETARASYGYTF. The DNA of the CDR3 is TGCGCCAGCAGCCCCGAAACCGCCAGGGCGTCCTATGGCTACACCTTC. Complete variable domain (other parts from reference TRBV5-1 and TRBJ1-2): KAGVTQTPRYLIKTRGQQVTLSCSPISGHRSVSWYQQTPGQGLQFLFEYFSETQRNKGNFPGRFSGRQFSNSRSEMNVSTLELGDSALYLCASSPETARASYGYTFGSGTRLTVV.

On this clone itself: The sample contains more than one DNA sequence encoding this CDR3. V usage is TRBV5-1 and J usage is TRBJ1-6, with D maybe TRBD1 (5 bases). There are 14 residues in the CDR3. Trimming pared 0 bases from V and 7 bases from J, leaving 8 bases between. Germline CDR1 and CDR2: SGHRS and YFSETQ. The CDR3 loop reads CASSLGQRNSPLHF. CDR3 DNA: TGCGCCAGCAGCTTGGGACAGCGAAATTCACCCCTCCACTTT.

The J gene is TRBJ1-3, the V gene TRBV6-5, with D possibly matching TRBD1 (6 bases). Germline CDR1 is MNHEY and CDR2 is SVGAGI. Trimming left V 6 bases short and J 2 bases short, with 14 bases between. The CDR3 extends over 15 amino acids. The CDR3: CASSESGTPGNTIYF. CDR3 in DNA: TGTGCCAGCAGCGAATCCGGGACACCTGGAAACACCATATATTTT.

The chain joins TRBV5-1 to TRBJ1-1; D possibly corresponds to TRBD1 (5 bases). Per the germline V gene, CDR1 is SGHRS and CDR2 is YFSETQ. This CDR3 region has 14 residues. V was shortened by 3 bases and J by 0 bases, with 9 bases between the two germline ends. The CDR3 loop reads CASSYPGMNTEAFF. The CDR3 DNA follows: TGCGCCAGCAGCTATCCAGGGATGAACACTGAAGCTTTCTTT.

A single count supports this clone. This chain links TRBV7-9 with TRBJ2-3; 7 bases are shared with TRBD1. CDR1 is SEHNR, CDR2 FQNEAQ, per germline (reference sequence). This CDR3 is built from 18 residues. J gave up 1 base and V 1 base, and 11 bases lay outside the gene matches. The CDR3 here is CASSLDPGQARRTDTQYF. The CDR3 DNA reads as TGTGCCAGCAGCTTAGACCCAGGACAGGCCAGGCGCACAGATACGCAGTATTTT. The full variable domain, with the rest looked up from reference TRBV7-9 and TRBJ2-3, is DTGVSQNPRHKITKRGQNVTFRCDPISEHNRLYWYRQTLGQGPEFLTYFQNEAQLEKSRLLSDRFSAERPKGSFSTLEIQRTEQGDSAMYLCASSLDPGQARRTDTQYFGPGTRLTVL.

V is TRBV28 and J is TRBJ2-2; 9 bases agree with TRBD1. V shed 11 bases and J 4 bases; nucleotides not matched to a gene: 5. The CDR3 consists of 13 residues. Germline CDR1 reads MDHEN; CDR2 reads SYDVKM. The CDR3 bases are TGTGCCGGCGGACAGGGGCGCACCGGGGAGCTGTTTTTT. Protein sequence: CAGGQGRTGELFF.

The V call is TRBV9, the J call TRBJ2-5, with D perhaps TRBD1 (7 bases). V was clipped by 6 bases and J by 2 bases, with 17 bases between them. The germline V gene has CDR1 SGDLS and CDR2 YYNGEE. This CDR3 has 15 residues. The CDR3 DNA is TGTGCCAGCAACCGGGCAGGGGGGTCTCAAGAGACCCAGTACTTC. As protein: CASNRAGGSQETQYF.

The chain joins TRBV30 to TRBJ2-7; 9 bases agree with TRBD1. The CDR3 has 13 amino acids. Germline values: CDR1 GTSNPN, CDR2 SVGIG (reference sequence). With V trimmed by 6 bases and J by 3 bases, 6 bases remained unmatched. DNA of the CDR3: TGTGCCTGTCGGACAGGGGTAATCTACGAGCAGTACTTC. It translates to CACRTGVIYEQYF.

This clone was found once. The CDR3 bases are TGTGCCAGCAAGGAGGGGCCGGGATATGGCTACACCTTC. Translating gives CASKEGPGYGYTF. The V call is TRBV27, the J call TRBJ1-2; maybe TRBD1 (5 bases). The CDR3 length is 13 residues. The V gene's germline CDR1 is MNHEY and CDR2 SMNVEV (reference sequence). V was pared by 7 bases and J by 5 bases, with 14 bases between.

This chain links TRBV6-5 with TRBJ1-5; D perhaps matches TRBD1 (6 bases). Trimming took off 4 bases at V and 4 bases at J, with 8 bases between the two ends. The CDR3 has 13 residues. From germline, CDR1 is MNHEY and CDR2 SVGAGI. CDR3 coding DNA: TGTGCCAGCAGTTTTGACAGGAATCAGCCCCAGCATTTT. Encoded protein: CASSFDRNQPQHF.

J is TRBJ1-6 and V is TRBV7-2; 8 bases are shared with TRBD1. The CDR3 has 16 residues. Germline CDR1 reads SGHTA; CDR2 reads FQGNSA. J lost 12 bases, V lost 0 bases, and 10 bases had no gene match. The CDR3: CASSLASGDRWGPLHF. The CDR3 DNA is TGTGCCAGCAGCTTAGCTTCCGGGGACAGGTGGGGACCCCTCCACTTT. The full variable domain, in which reference TRBV7-2 and TRBJ1-6 provide the parts outside the CDR3, is GAGVSQSPSNKVTEKGKDVELRCDPISGHTALYWYRQSLGQGLEFLIYFQGNSAPDKSGLPSDRFSAERTGGSVSTLTIQRTQQEDSAVYLCASSLASGDRWGPLHFGNGTRLTVT.

The V gene is TRBV5-1, the J gene TRBJ2-1, with 10 bases lining up with TRBD2. Trimming took 0 bases from V and 7 from J; bases not matched to a gene: 10. Germline CDR1 SGHRS, CDR2 YFSETQ. The CDR3 has 17 residues. DNA for the CDR3: TGCGCCAGCAGCTTGGTTATAGCGGGAGGACTTACAAATGAGCAGTTCTTC. It codes for CASSLVIAGGLTNEQFF.

The chain has TRBV19 and TRBJ1-6; D may be TRBD1 (5 bases). CDR3 length equals 16 residues. The ends were cut back, 2 bases at V and 11 bases at J, with 19 bases in the middle. CDR1 is LNHDA, CDR2 SQIVND, per germline (reference sequence). Here the CDR3 reads CASSISFGQGFPPLHF. The CDR3 bases are TGTGCCAGTAGTATAAGTTTTGGTCAGGGTTTTCCACCCCTCCACTTT.

The rearrangement uses TRBV10-2 and TRBJ1-1, with 7 nucleotides matching TRBD1. Germline V CDR1 and CDR2: WSHSY, SAAADI. The V gene end was trimmed by 7 bases and the J gene end by 6 bases; junction bases not matched to a gene: 14. The CDR3 length is 15 residues. CDR3 coding DNA: TGCGCCAGCACGGGCCGTGAGGGGGCGTCCGCTGAAGCTTTCTTT. It is translated as CASTGREGASAEAFF.

The chain employs TRBV4-1 and TRBJ1-4; the D gene is possibly TRBD1 (6 bases). Looked up from germline, CDR1 is MGHRA and CDR2 is YSYEKL. The CDR3 is 18 residues long. Between the trimmed V and J ends, which lost 3 bases and 5 bases, there was a span of 22 bases. The CDR3 sequence: CASSQALPRTEENEKLFF. For the CDR3, the DNA is TGCGCCAGCAGCCAGGCACTCCCCCGGACAGAAGAGAATGAAAAACTGTTTTTT.

The V call is TRBV19, the J call TRBJ1-2, with TRBD1 matching 11 bases. V trimming: 8 bases; J trimming: 7 bases; junction bases outside the gene matches: 9. This CDR3 has 14 amino acids. The germline V gene has CDR1 LNHDA and CDR2 SQIVND (reference sequence). The CDR3 is CASLGTGGITGYTF. For the CDR3, the DNA is TGTGCCAGTCTTGGGACAGGGGGGATAACTGGCTACACCTTC.

This chain uses TRBV5-8 with TRBJ2-4; 12 nucleotides align to TRBD2. The CDR3 runs 14 residues. V lost 4 bases to trimming and J lost 10 bases; unmatched junction nucleotides: 6. Looked up from germline, CDR1 is SGHTS and CDR2 is YDEGEE. As DNA, the CDR3 is TGTGCCAGCAGCCCCAGACTAGCGGGAGTGATTCAGTACTTC. Translated, it gives CASSPRLAGVIQYF.